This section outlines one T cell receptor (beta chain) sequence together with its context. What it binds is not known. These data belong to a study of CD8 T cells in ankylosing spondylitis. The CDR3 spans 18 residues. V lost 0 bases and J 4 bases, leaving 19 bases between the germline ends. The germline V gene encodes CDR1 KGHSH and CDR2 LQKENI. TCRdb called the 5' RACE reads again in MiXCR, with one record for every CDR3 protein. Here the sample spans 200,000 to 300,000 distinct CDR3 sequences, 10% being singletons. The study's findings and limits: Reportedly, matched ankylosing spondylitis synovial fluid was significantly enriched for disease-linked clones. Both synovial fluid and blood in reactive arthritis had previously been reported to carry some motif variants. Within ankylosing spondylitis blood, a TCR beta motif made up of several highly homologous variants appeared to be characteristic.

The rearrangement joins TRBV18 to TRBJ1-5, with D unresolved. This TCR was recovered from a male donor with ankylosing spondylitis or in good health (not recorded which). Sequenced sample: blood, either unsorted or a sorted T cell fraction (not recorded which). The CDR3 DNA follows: TGTGCCAGCTCACCACCAAGATCGTCGGGAAAGGATAATCAGCCCCAGCATTTT. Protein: CASSPPRSSGKDNQPQHF.